What follows is one T cell receptor (beta chain) and its context. Other DNA variants within this sample encode the same CDR3. Using immunoSEQ multiplex PCR, the repertoire was profiled, and TCRdb retains in-frame clones only, with some absent. This sample has about 2.4 million clones, with under 95% found just once. The source of the sample is a study of shared clonotypes between healthy human individuals. V dropped 3 bases and J dropped 0 bases, with 14 bases sitting between them. The CDR3 covers 16 residues. CDR1 and CDR2 from the germline V gene are KGHSH and LQKENI. Sequencing was performed on naive CD4+ T cells from PBMCs. Regarding subset: CD45RA+ positively selected. The TCR sequence derives from a man between 18 and 29 years old in good health. Some clones in this sample may be carry-over from other donors' samples. The chain has TRBV18 and TRBJ1-1, with D maybe TRBD1 (5 bases). CDR3 sequence: CASSPQRTGLNTEAFF. The CDR3 region has the DNA TGTGCCAGCTCACCCCAGCGAACAGGCCTGAACACTGAAGCTTTCTTT.